Listed here are 27 T cell receptor beta chains from one sample, sequenced in a study of T cell repertoires in cytomegalovirus infection. Which antigens these TCRs recognize remains unknown. TCRdb re-called the reads through MiXCR, storing one row per CDR3 protein. The table shows a few hundred thousand distinct CDR3 sequences, with approximately 46% occurring only once. Sequenced here: cultured PBMCs, sampled from culture after CMV antigen stimulation. The receptors originated from a human donor in good health (CMV status not recorded). Some clones in this sample may be carry-over from other donors' samples.

The rearrangement joins TRBV4-3 to TRBJ2-7, with 14 bases identical to TRBD2. The CDR3 runs 17 residues. Germline V gene lookup returns CDR1 LGHNA and CDR2 YSLEER. Trimming at V came to 0 bases and at J to 2 bases, leaving 3 bases not matched to a gene. The CDR3: CASSQEPGLAGAYEQYF. The CDR3 region has the DNA TGCGCCAGCAGCCAAGAACCGGGACTAGCGGGAGCCTACGAGCAGTACTTC.

J is TRBJ2-1 and V is TRBV2; D is tentatively TRBD1 or TRBD2 (5 bases each). V was cut by 5 bases and J by 6 bases, with 8 bases left in between. The CDR3 consists of 12 residues. CDR1 and CDR2 (germline): SNHLY, FYNNEI. The CDR3 protein is CASSWGSNEQFF. For the CDR3, the DNA is TGTGCCAGCAGTTGGGGGTCCAATGAGCAGTTCTTC.

The rearrangement uses TRBV10-3 and TRBJ2-3, with 8 bases that match TRBD1. Germline CDR1 reads ENHRY; CDR2 reads SYGVKD. The CDR3 contains 15 residues. V was clipped by 4 bases and J by 0 bases; unmatched bases: 3. CDR3 protein: CAISAGGHSTDTQYF. CDR3 coding DNA: TGTGCCATCAGTGCAGGGGGCCATAGCACAGATACGCAGTATTTT.

The chain employs TRBV6-6 and TRBJ2-7; weak D call: TRBD2 (5 bases). Trimming left V 2 bases short and J 3 bases short, with 8 bases between. Per the germline V gene, CDR1 is MNHNY and CDR2 is SVGAGI (reference sequence). The CDR3 extends over 13 amino acids. The CDR3 spells CASSYGGFYEQYF. The CDR3 DNA follows: TGTGCCAGCAGTTACGGAGGTTTCTACGAGCAGTACTTC.

CDR3 in DNA: TGTGCCAGCAGTTTAACCCTAAACAGGGGGTCGGGGGAGACCCAGTACTTC. Amino acid sequence: CASSLTLNRGSGETQYF. V gene TRBV12-3 or TRBV12-4 combines with J gene TRBJ2-5, with TRBD1 matching 8 bases. V trimming: 2 bases; J trimming: 5 bases; junction bases outside the gene matches: 13. CDR3 length: 17 residues.

V and J are TRBV7-2 and TRBJ2-1; 10 bases line up with TRBD2. Per the germline V gene, CDR1 is SGHTA and CDR2 is FQGNSA. CDR3 length equals 15 residues. V shed 5 bases, J shed 8 bases, and the junction held 9 bases outside the gene matches. In DNA form, the CDR3 reads TGTGCCAGCAGCATTAATAGCGGGGGGCGGGATGAGCAGTTCTTC. Protein product: CASSINSGGRDEQFF.

The genes are TRBV9 and TRBJ2-4; the D is unclear. V lost 3 bases, J lost 0 bases, and 7 bases lay in between. The CDR3 sequence is 14 residues long. The germline V gene has CDR1 SGDLS and CDR2 YYNGEE. The CDR3 nucleotides read TGTGCCAGCAGCGCGTCCCTAGCCAAAAACATTCAGTACTTC. As protein: CASSASLAKNIQYF.

This clonotype was observed many times. The chain joins TRBV7-2 to TRBJ2-7; D possibly corresponds to TRBD2 (6 bases). V gave up 5 bases and J gave up 2 bases, with 16 bases separating them. This CDR3 comprises 15 residues. Per germline, CDR1 SGHTA and CDR2 FQGNSA. The CDR3 sequence: CASSRWGDATYEQYF. CDR3 DNA sequence: TGTGCCAGCAGCAGGTGGGGGGACGCAACCTACGAGCAGTACTTC.

V usage is TRBV7-3 and J usage is TRBJ2-2; tentatively, D is TRBD1 or TRBD2 (5 bases each). The length of the CDR3 is 17 residues. Looked up from germline, CDR1 is SGHTA and CDR2 is FQGTGA. Trimming removed 3 bases from V and 5 bases from J, with 19 bases in between. CDR3 coding DNA: TGTGCCAGCAGCTTGGAGTCCGGGACCCACTTGACCGGGGAGCTGTTTTTT. This encodes CASSLESGTHLTGELFF.

V and J are TRBV11-2 and TRBJ2-7; D gene unclear. Germline CDR1 reads SGHAT; CDR2 reads FQNNGV. This CDR3 is 10 amino acids long. V lost 4 bases to trimming and J lost 5 bases, with 3 bases between them. Here the CDR3 reads CASSSNEQYF. CDR3 sequence (DNA): TGTGCCAGCAGCTCGAACGAGCAGTACTTC.

This clonotype was counted only a few times. The genes are TRBV7-6 and TRBJ2-5; weak D call: TRBD1 (5 bases). V dropped 5 bases and J dropped 2 bases, with 9 bases sitting between them. The CDR3 covers 13 residues. CDR1 and CDR2 from the germline V gene are SGHVS and FNYEAQ. CDR3 nucleotide sequence: TGTGCCAGCAGCCAACAGGAACAAGAGACCCAGTACTTC. Amino acids: CASSQQEQETQYF. Full variable domain (rest looked up from reference TRBV7-6 and TRBJ2-5): GAGVSQSPRYKVTKRGQDVALRCDPISGHVSLYWYRQALGQGPEFLTYFNYEAQQDKSGLPNDRFSAERPEGSISTLTIQRTEQRDSAMYRCASSQQEQETQYFGPGTRLLVL.

The sample holds a few counts of this clonotype. The chain combines TRBV20-1 with TRBJ2-4; tentative D call: TRBD1 (5 bases). CDR1 is DFQATT, CDR2 SNEGSKA, per germline (reference sequence). V was clipped by 6 bases and J by 5 bases, with 11 bases between them. This CDR3 comprises 12 residues. CDR3 residues: CSAPSRENIQYF. The CDR3 DNA follows: TGCAGTGCCCCCAGCAGGGAAAACATTCAGTACTTC.

This clonotype showed up just a few times. The rearrangement uses TRBV7-2 and TRBJ1-6; TRBD1 is a possible D gene (6 bases). Germline CDR1 reads SGHTA; CDR2 reads FQGNSA. Trimming took off 2 bases at V and 8 bases at J, with 19 bases between the two ends. The length of the CDR3 is 17 residues. CDR3 protein: CASSLRGFGQSDSPLHF. The CDR3 DNA reads TGTGCCAGCAGCTTACGGGGGTTCGGACAGAGTGATTCACCCCTCCACTTT. Full variable domain (remainder filled in from reference TRBV7-2 and TRBJ1-6): GAGVSQSPSNKVTEKGKDVELRCDPISGHTALYWYRQSLGQGLEFLIYFQGNSAPDKSGLPSDRFSAERTGGSVSTLTIQRTQQEDSAVYLCASSLRGFGQSDSPLHFGNGTRLTVT.

The gene calls are TRBV15 and TRBJ1-5; 8 bases align to TRBD1. Germline CDR1 reads LNHNV; CDR2 reads YYDKDF (reference sequence). Trimming cost V 4 bases and J 2 bases; bases outside gene matches: 7. The CDR3 has 16 residues. CDR3 DNA sequence: TGTGCCACCAGCAAAAGGACAGGGAGTGGCAATCAGCCCCAGCATTTT. It is translated as CATSKRTGSGNQPQHF.

The gene calls are TRBV7-8 and TRBJ2-5; no clear D. The CDR3 spans 14 residues. Per the germline V gene, CDR1 is SGHVS and CDR2 is FQNEAQ. Trimming removed 4 bases from V and 4 bases from J, with 13 bases in between. The CDR3, as DNA: TGTGCCAGCAGCTCCGGATCTATCGGAGAGACCCAGTACTTC. Its translation is CASSSGSIGETQYF.

This clonotype has a handful of counts. V usage is TRBV7-2 and J usage is TRBJ2-2, with 7 bases lining up with TRBD2. Trimming took 5 bases from V and 0 from J; bases not matched to a gene: 3. CDR1 and CDR2 (germline): SGHTA, FQGNSA. This CDR3 has 15 amino acids. CDR3 in DNA: TGTGCCAGCAGCCGCGGGGGAACGAACACCGGGGAGCTGTTTTTT. This translates into CASSRGGTNTGELFF.

This clonotype was seen just once. This chain joins TRBV11-2 and TRBJ2-7; the D gene is possibly TRBD1 (7 bases). The germline V gene encodes CDR1 SGHAT and CDR2 FQNNGV. The CDR3 covers 12 residues. Deletions cut 9 bases from V and 6 bases from J, with 15 bases between. DNA of the CDR3: TGTGCCAGTAGGGGGCTCGGGGGCGAGCAGTACTTC. Its protein product is CASRGLGGEQYF.

The gene calls are TRBV27 and TRBJ2-1, with D possibly being TRBD1 (6 bases). Per germline, CDR1 MNHEY and CDR2 SMNVEV (reference sequence). This CDR3 contains 15 residues. The V and J ends lost 5 bases and 7 bases respectively, with 18 bases between them. This CDR3 reads CASSVTKGDWNEQFF. The CDR3 DNA reads TGTGCCAGCAGTGTGACTAAGGGGGATTGGAATGAGCAGTTCTTC.

This chain connects TRBV2 to TRBJ2-7; D gene ambiguous. V dropped 7 bases and J dropped 2 bases, with 15 bases sitting between them. CDR3 size: 14 residues. The germline CDR1 and CDR2 sequences are SNHLY and FYNNEI. The CDR3 nucleotides are TGTGCCAGCAAAGAGGCCAGGTCCCCCTACGAGCAGTACTTC. Residues: CASKEARSPYEQYF.

This sequence joins TRBV7-9 and TRBJ2-1, with D possibly matching TRBD1 (5 bases). The V end lost 4 bases, the J end lost 8 bases, and 12 bases lay between the germline ends. The CDR3 is 13 residues long. CDR1 and CDR2 (germline): SEHNR, FQNEAQ (reference sequence). CDR3 sequence reads: CASSSNRWDEQFF. In DNA, the CDR3 is TGTGCCAGCAGCTCAAACAGGTGGGATGAGCAGTTCTTC.

The chain links TRBV30 to TRBJ2-3, with D unresolved. Trimming pared 4 bases from V and 2 bases from J, leaving 13 bases between. Germline V gene sequence: CDR1 GTSNPN, CDR2 SVGIG (reference sequence). This CDR3 region has 14 residues. CDR3 protein: CAWIDWPYTDTQYF. Written as DNA, the CDR3 is TGTGCCTGGATCGACTGGCCGTACACAGATACGCAGTATTTT.

This clonotype was recorded a few times. This chain joins TRBV10-3 and TRBJ2-7; D may match TRBD1 or TRBD2 (5 bases each). V dropped 2 bases and J dropped 2 bases, with 16 bases sitting between them. CDR3 length: 16 residues. From germline, CDR1 is ENHRY and CDR2 SYGVKD. Here the CDR3 reads CAISEVGAATPYEQYF. The CDR3 nucleotides read TGTGCCATCAGTGAGGTCGGGGCCGCTACCCCCTACGAGCAGTACTTC.

The chain joins TRBV11-2 to TRBJ2-3; D not certain. This CDR3 has 12 residues. The germline V gene encodes CDR1 SGHAT and CDR2 FQNNGV. Trimming shortened V by 5 bases and J by 6 bases, and 9 bases separated the two germline ends. CDR3 in DNA: TGTGCCAGCAGCCACACCCAGGATACGCAGTATTTT. It codes for CASSHTQDTQYF.

The chain recombines TRBV18 with TRBJ1-2; D unclear. CDR3 size: 13 residues. Between the trimmed V and J ends, which lost 3 bases and 8 bases, there was a span of 13 bases. In germline, CDR1 is KGHSH, CDR2 LQKENI. This CDR3 is CASSPTRAGGYTF. The CDR3 nucleotides are TGTGCCAGCTCACCGACCCGGGCTGGCGGCTACACCTTC.

The V and J genes are TRBV6-1 and TRBJ1-5; D is unclear. Germline CDR1 is MNHNS and CDR2 is SASEGT. The V end lost 1 base, the J end lost 3 bases, and 7 bases lay between the germline ends. CDR3 length: 14 residues. The chain's CDR3 is CASSEGQFNQPQHF. The CDR3 coding sequence is TGTGCCAGCAGTGAAGGGCAGTTCAATCAGCCCCAGCATTTT.

There are a few counts of this clonotype. The chain is built from TRBV7-6 and TRBJ2-2; the D is unclear. The germline V gene has CDR1 SGHVS and CDR2 FNYEAQ. V was pared by 6 bases and J by 6 bases, with 11 bases between. This CDR3 comprises 13 residues. The CDR3 is CASSSLGSGELFF. CDR3 DNA sequence: TGTGCCAGCAGTTCCTTGGGGTCCGGGGAGCTGTTTTTT.

The chain uses TRBV7-9 and TRBJ2-7, with D possibly being TRBD2 (5 bases). CDR1 SEHNR and CDR2 FQNEAQ come from the germline V gene (reference sequence). CDR3 size: 16 residues. The V end lost 1 base, the J end lost 0 bases, and 13 bases lay between the germline ends. CDR3 region: CASSLGAPGYSYEQYF. CDR3 DNA: TGTGCCAGCAGCTTAGGAGCACCGGGATACTCCTACGAGCAGTACTTC.